The source of this TCR beta chain is a study of cytomegalovirus exposure and HLA in healthy donors (dated by TCRdb to between 2016 and 2019). Notes on the research overall: In an earlier analysis of around 540 of the donors, 276 Gb of sequence data and 90 million to 130 million unique TCR beta sequences from 150 million to 200 million T cells were reported. A later genetic analysis used genome-wide SNP genotypes for about 60% of the roughly 670 donors, treating that subset as a discovery cohort. The aim of the study was to test whether cataloging public T cell receptors could identify signatures of past pathogen exposure. Besides the first cohort of 666 subjects, a separate validation cohort made up of over a hundred different subjects was used. Roughly 5 DR-DQ haplotypes were handled as single units for association and clustering because linkage in the cohort was strong. The number of donors typed differed by locus, with roughly 629-640 for A, B, C, DRB1 and DQB1, 522 for DQA1, some 570 for DPA1, and around 430 for DPB1. Both class I and class II loci were covered by HLA typing, at four-digit resolution. In the later analysis, no new phenotypic data were used to find candidate immune exposures; instead, reliance was placed on TCR beta sequences and their occurrence across donors. Of the approximately 370 genotyped donors, less than 85% were placed in the genetic ancestry cluster associated with self-reported Caucasian donors. Among roughly 370 genotyped donors of the cohort, an average of about 240,000 unique TCR beta nucleotide sequences were sequenced per donor, about a sixth of them non-productive. An earlier analysis of 587 of the donors applied high-throughput TCR beta sequencing to assess whether each TCR beta V gene segment acted as functional or pseudogenic. The study used immunosequencing to profile the T cell repertoires of 670 or so subjects and linked those repertoires to cytomegalovirus serostatus. An early release that covered about 600 HLA-typed donors contained approximately 320 gigabases of sequencing data and some 87 million unique TCR sequences. To predict cytomegalovirus infection status, the study combined high-throughput TCR immunosequencing, statistical association of individual TCRs with disease status, and machine learning. A later analysis re-examined previously published TCR beta repertoires from about 700 donors and added high-resolution HLA genotyping to investigate patterns of TCR occurrence. All discovery cohort repertoires had been generated using a single sequencing platform. Donor age, sex, ethnicity and CMV serostatus were compiled together with the repertoire data.

About this clone: Its recognized antigen is unknown. Base qualities are missing; no much larger clone stands one base away.

The CDR3 runs 15 amino acids, cysteine and phenylalanine included. Only the CDR3 portion is preserved as DNA: 45 bases, with reading frame beginning at the first base. The germline V gene provides CDR1 SGDLS and CDR2 YYNGEE. Trimming at the junction amounts to 0 bases on V and 0 bases on J, and the germline ends lie 9 bases apart. Library prep was done by the immunoSEQ multiplex PCR assay. For the multiplex PCR, a mixture combining 60 forward primers for TCR Vbeta segments and 13 reverse primers for TCR Jbeta segments was used. Amplification of the CDR3 region of rearranged TCR beta genes was performed with a multiplex PCR assay on genomic DNA. The amplified TCR beta libraries were sequenced on the Illumina HiSeq System as 87-base-pair reads. In the authors' own workflow: A later analysis counted approximately 76 million unique TCR beta chains across the 640 or so repertoires, and some 11 million of these chains were shared by at least two donors. Raw reads were error-corrected and collapsed into unique sequences with a nearest-neighbor algorithm that merged closely related sequences to remove PCR and sequencing errors. V, D and J gene segments were assigned by aligning CDR3 sequences to IMGT reference sequences. Each retained sequence needed at least a six-nucleotide match to both a V gene segment and a J gene segment. A rearrangement was called productive if the CDR3 had no stop codons and remained in frame with V and J, and every other rearrangement was called non-productive. Following IMGT convention, CDR3 was defined as the stretch from the second conserved V-encoded cysteine to the conserved J-encoded phenylalanine. The earlier analysis of a few hundred of the donors excluded sequences that lacked an unambiguous match to a single V gene segment. An earlier analysis of a few hundred of the donors called V segments functional above 56.7% productive rearrangements and segregating when the between-donor standard deviation exceeded 5%. A statistical classification framework was built to diagnose cytomegalovirus status from the catalog of TCR beta chain sequences. A later analysis assigned V and J genes by comparing TCR nucleotide sequences with IMGT/GENE-DB human TR gene sequences. Using the TCRdist pipeline, a later analysis assigned CDR3 sequences along with most-parsimonious VDJ recombination scenarios. In a later analysis, each TCR beta chain was defined by its CDR3 amino acid sequence together with its V-gene family, and reads without a unique V-gene family were excluded. A later analysis removed nearly 600 highly shared, low-generation-probability nucleotide sequences to deal with suspected cross-contamination and a sequencing artifact. For each public chain, a later analysis derived a clonal expansion index from normalized ranks of inferred template counts within each repertoire. In a later analysis, generation probabilities were computed using a VDJ recombination model fitted to out-of-frame rearrangements, and the results were checked against IGoR. A later analysis scored TCR-TCR, TCR-HLA and TCR-CMV co-occurrence with hypergeometric tests, applying a repertoire-size bias correction to TCR pairs. To estimate false discovery rates, a later analysis permuted the HLA or CMV assignments 20 times. In a later analysis, co-occurring TCRs were grouped using DBSCAN, and TCRdist sequence similarity was added for clustering within HLA-allele-positive subsets. Repertoires with fewer than 30,000 or more than 120,000 public chains, plus five repertoires with anomalous nucleotide sharing, were excluded from co-occurrence clustering. Sourced from immuneACCESS, this table was stored by TCRdb with only in-frame sequences that have V and J called. A share of the clones is absent; for the studies checked, an unresolved V gene accounts for under half, and the remainder has no known explanation. V, J and clone size reflect that table, while D and trimming were determined from the DNA. Across this sample there are about 71,000 clones, with about two thirds seen only once. Together, the top ten hold roughly 7.6% of the sample.

Findings and caveats that apply to the study as a whole: Several of the top co-occurrence clusters appeared to be linked to parvovirus B19, influenza, CMV and Epstein-Barr virus, according to a later analysis. Because counts were too low, 15 to 20 rarely observed V segments, including chromosome 9 orphons, were left out of the earlier analysis of 500 to 650 of the donors. A few of the identified cytomegalovirus-associated TCR beta chains were confirmed in vitro to be specific for cytomegalovirus antigens. In this cohort, only TCR beta chains were sequenced, and detectable features were limited by the absence of alpha or paired-chain data. While some public TCRs were present in many individuals, most TCR sequences turned up only very rarely across donors. The authors suggested that the approach could potentially be extended to other disease states and immunological phenotypes. According to a later analysis, TCR association rates differed among HLA loci, with DRB1 alleles showing the most associated TCRs and HLA-C alleles showing the fewest. For the cohort, immune exposure information was limited to CMV serostatus. In a later genetic analysis, fewer N-insertions in productive TCRs were reported among donors in an Asian-associated ancestry cluster than the roughly 640-donor mean. In a later genetic analysis, a missense DCLRE1C variant was associated with V-gene and J-gene trimming of TCR beta chains, and the association was replicated in an independent cohort. When HLA alleles, especially DR and DQ, strongly co-occurred, attributing TCR associations to individual alleles was difficult. In a later analysis, around 17,000 TCR beta sequences were associated with specific HLA alleles at a false discovery rate of 0.05. The classifier was reported to diagnose cytomegalovirus status with high specificity and sensitivity in both the original and validation cohorts. Linkage disequilibrium might explain the correlated functional status among segregating V segments, but an unknown experimental factor could not be excluded. Some IMGT-functional V segments, including TRBV6-2 and TRBV6-3, could not be told apart with the 87-base-pair reads, so those segments were excluded. A group of highly shared sequence variants was considered likely to be a technical artifact of the sequencing pipeline. A further reported finding was that TCR beta sequences accurately predicted the HLA-A and HLA-B alleles for most subjects in the first cohort. A later analysis found that most CMV-associated TCR beta chains appeared HLA-restricted, with HLA associations seemingly driven largely by CMV exposure. Sequencing depth was assumed to be roughly uniform across donors in the presence/absence analyses, though that assumption may not hold. The study gave a list of 150 to 200 TCR beta chains associated with cytomegalovirus. Broadly in line with IMGT annotations, most TCR beta V segments showed up in productive rearrangements about 87% or about 30% of the time in an earlier analysis of 450 to 750 of the donors. In a later analysis, HLA-associated TCR beta chains were found to be more clonally expanded and to have lower generation probabilities than equally common non-associated chains. Because HLA typing was missing for some donors at each locus, association tests included only the typed subset.

In total, about 650 healthy bone marrow donors made up the cohort. All cohort members were sampled while nominally healthy, although unrecorded immune exposures were likely present. The donor was CMV seropositive and belonged to the group of 250 to 300 seropositive cohort members. A peripheral blood sample was collected from each donor, and TCR beta sequencing was performed on peripheral blood mononuclear cells. The Qiagen DNeasy Blood Extraction Kit was used to extract genomic DNA from the blood cell samples. This clonotype originated in a man in his forties in good health and CMV-seropositive. The chain is assembled from TRBV9 and TRBJ1-1, with TRBD1 tentatively as D gene (5 bases match). Sequences were obtained from PBMCs. The base sequence is TGTGCCAGCAGCGTAGCACAGGTATTGAACACTGAAGCTTTCTTT. This gives the protein CASSVAQVLNTEAFF.